This T cell receptor (beta chain) was recovered during a study of control samples from healthy donors and cancer patients. Trimming pared 2 bases from V and 10 bases from J, leaving 10 bases between. The length of the CDR3 is 13 residues. The germline V gene has CDR1 SGDLS and CDR2 YYNGEE. The protocol was immunoSEQ multiplex PCR, while the TCRdb copy is restricted to in-frame clones and leaves out a portion. The data contain 100,000 to 150,000 clones, roughly 84% of them seen just once; the ten biggest clones take up 7% to 10%. This clone was detected only once. The chain links TRBV9 to TRBJ1-6; no firm D call. Specimen: blood. This receptor was identified in a man aged 35 to 55 in good health. CDR3 amino acids: CASSVGLGSPLHF. CDR3 nucleotides: TGTGCCAGCAGCGTTGGTTTAGGATCACCCCTCCACTTT.